The 17 T cell receptor beta chains in this list originate from one sample, sequenced in a study of follicular helper T cells after annual influenza vaccination. The assay was immunoSEQ multiplex PCR, and TCRdb's table has in-frame clones only and misses some. The sample records around 10,000 clones, roughly 90% being singletons. Time point here: 2015-2016 season, pre-vaccination. The material sequenced was CXCR5+ CD38- circulating T follicular helper cells from blood, taken on the day of influenza vaccination. Subset in this sample: circulating Tfh, non-naive CD4+CXCR5+PD-1+ (ICOS+CD38+ or ICOS-CD38-). All receptors derive from an adult who received the influenza vaccine.

Only one count was recorded for this clone. The V gene is TRBV18, the J gene TRBJ1-2, with D unresolved. The CDR3 totals 14 residues. V lost 3 bases, J lost 1 base, and 9 bases lay in between. Germline CDR1 reads KGHSH; CDR2 reads LQKENI. CDR3 sequence (DNA): TGTGCCAGCTCACCTCCATTGCATAACTATGGCTACACCTTC. Its translation: CASSPPLHNYGYTF. Using reference TRBV18 and TRBJ1-2 for the parts outside the CDR3, the full variable domain is NAGVMQNPRHLVRRRGQEARLRCSPMKGHSHVYWYRQLPEEGLKFMVYLQKENIIDESGMPKERFSAEFPKEGPSILRIQQVVRGDSAAYFCASSPPLHNYGYTFGSGTRLTVV.

V is TRBV7-2 and J is TRBJ1-2; unclear D gene. Trimming took off 5 bases at V and 0 bases at J, with 7 bases between the two ends. This CDR3 is 13 amino acids long. CDR1 is SGHTA, CDR2 FQGNSA, per germline. CDR3: CASSPDTNYGYTF. The DNA for the CDR3 is TGTGCCAGCAGCCCCGACACTAACTATGGCTACACCTTC.

This chain links TRBV19 with TRBJ1-2; a weak D match, TRBD1 (6 bases). In germline, CDR1 is LNHDA, CDR2 SQIVND (reference sequence). V was cut by 8 bases and J by 8 bases, with 18 bases left in between. The CDR3 runs 13 residues. CDR3 sequence: CASCAWNRDGYTF. For the CDR3, the DNA is TGTGCCAGTTGTGCATGGAACAGGGACGGCTACACCTTC.

The chain carries TRBV18 and TRBJ1-1; D might be TRBD1 (6 bases). CDR1 is KGHSH and CDR2 is LQKENI in the germline V gene. V dropped 3 bases and J dropped 4 bases, with 9 bases sitting between them. This CDR3 spans 13 amino acids. The CDR3 spells CASSPTGSTEAFF. The CDR3 region has the DNA TGTGCCAGCTCACCGACAGGCTCCACTGAAGCTTTCTTT.

V is TRBV11-2 and J is TRBJ1-3, with 9 positions matching TRBD1. Per the germline V gene, CDR1 is SGHAT and CDR2 is FQNNGV. V shed 3 bases and J 7 bases; nucleotides not matched to a gene: 10. CDR3 length: 16 residues. CDR3 nucleotides: TGTGCCAGCAGCTTGGCTGGGAACAGGGGGCATAACACCATATATTTT. Translating gives CASSLAGNRGHNTIYF. The whole variable domain, remainder taken from reference TRBV11-2 and TRBJ1-3, is EAGVAQSPRYKIIEKRQSVAFWCNPISGHATLYWYQQILGQGPKLLIQFQNNGVVDDSQLPKDRFSAERLKGVDSTLKIQPAKLEDSAVYLCASSLAGNRGHNTIYFGEGSWLTVV.

There are a few counts of this clone. This chain links TRBV27 with TRBJ1-6; 8 bases agree with TRBD1. Germline lookup yields CDR1 MNHEY and CDR2 SMNVEV (reference sequence). The CDR3 contains 15 residues. The V gene end was trimmed by 3 bases and the J gene end by 9 bases; junction bases not matched to a gene: 7. CDR3 nucleotide sequence: TGTGCCAGCAGTTTGCGGGACAGGTTTAGTTCACCCCTCCACTTT. Translating it yields CASSLRDRFSSPLHF.

V is TRBV5-1 and J is TRBJ1-3; D perhaps matches TRBD1 (5 bases). The CDR3 spans 15 residues. V lost 0 bases and J 8 bases, leaving 15 bases between the germline ends. Germline CDR1 is SGHRS and CDR2 is YFSETQ. The CDR3: CASSLGGSDGDTIYF. CDR3 in DNA: TGCGCCAGCAGCTTGGGGGGCTCCGACGGGGACACCATATATTTT.

The genes are TRBV6-6 and TRBJ2-1, with D possibly being TRBD2 (6 bases). Germline assignment: CDR1 MNHNY and CDR2 SVGAGI (reference sequence). The CDR3 sequence is 14 residues long. V lost 5 bases to trimming and J lost 9 bases, with 17 bases between them. The DNA for the CDR3 is TGTGCCAGCAGTCCCCCCGGGGGACCGCGTGAGCAGTTCTTC. It codes for CASSPPGGPREQFF.

This clone showed up just once. The rearrangement uses TRBV19 and TRBJ1-2, with unresolved D. Germline CDR1 LNHDA, CDR2 SQIVND (reference sequence). This CDR3 region has 13 residues. The ends were cut back, 5 bases at V and 1 base at J, with 8 bases in the middle. The CDR3 nucleotides read TGTGCCAGTAGTCGGGTCGATAACTATGGCTACACCTTC. It translates to CASSRVDNYGYTF.

J is TRBJ1-3 and V is TRBV30; D unresolved. The CDR3 consists of 14 residues. V lost 3 bases and J 0 bases, leaving 9 bases between the germline ends. In germline, CDR1 is GTSNPN, CDR2 SVGIG (reference sequence). The CDR3 sequence: CAWSGLFSGNTIYF. As DNA, the CDR3 is TGTGCCTGGAGCGGGCTGTTCTCTGGAAACACCATATATTTT. The full variable domain, in which reference TRBV30 and TRBJ1-3 provide the parts outside the CDR3, is SQTIHQWPATLVQPVGSPLSLECTVEGTSNPNLYWYRQAAGRGLQLLFYSVGIGQISSEVPQNLSASRPQDRQFILSSKKLLLSDSGFYLCAWSGLFSGNTIYFGEGSWLTVV.

V usage is TRBV28 and J usage is TRBJ1-1, with D possibly TRBD1 on 5 matching bases. Germline V lookup: CDR1 MDHEN, CDR2 SYDVKM. There are 14 residues in the CDR3. V was clipped by 4 bases and J by 1 base, with 10 bases between them. CDR3 loop: CASSSKGPNTEAFF. CDR3 in DNA: TGTGCCAGCAGTTCGAAGGGGCCGAACACTGAAGCTTTCTTT.

This chain links TRBV2 with TRBJ2-1; no clear D. The ends were cut back, 6 bases at V and 3 bases at J, with 3 bases in the middle. The length of the CDR3 is 11 residues. The germline V gene has CDR1 SNHLY and CDR2 FYNNEI. The CDR3 loop is CASSGYNEQFF. DNA of the CDR3: TGTGCCAGCAGCGGCTACAATGAGCAGTTCTTC.

The J gene is TRBJ2-7, the V gene TRBV5-1, with D tentatively TRBD1 (6 bases). V shed 2 bases and J shed 6 bases, with 15 bases lying between them. CDR1 SGHRS and CDR2 YFSETQ come from the germline V gene. The CDR3 contains 14 residues. The CDR3 DNA is TGCGCCAGCAGCTTACAGGGATGGTTGTTCGAGCAGTACTTC. This sequence encodes CASSLQGWLFEQYF.

This chain links TRBV30 with TRBJ1-1; D call uncertain. Between the trimmed V and J ends, which lost 0 bases and 3 bases, there was a span of 2 bases. The CDR3 consists of 11 residues. Germline CDR1 reads GTSNPN; CDR2 reads SVGIG (reference sequence). The CDR3 nucleotides read TGTGCCTGGAGTGTGGACACTGAAGCTTTCTTT. It specifies CAWSVDTEAFF.

In its sample, this clone was seen once. The rearrangement links TRBV19 to TRBJ2-2; TRBD1 might be the D (6 bases). Germline V gives CDR1 LNHDA, CDR2 SQIVND (reference sequence). Between the trimmed V and J ends, which lost 1 base and 4 bases, there was a span of 13 bases. The CDR3 length is 16 residues. The CDR3 nucleotides are TGTGCCAGTAGTATAGCAACAGGGTCGGGCACCGGGGAGCTGTTTTTT. Translating gives CASSIATGSGTGELFF.

There are a few counts of this clone. This chain joins TRBV21-1 and TRBJ2-2; the D call of TRBD1 is as the table states it, not checked on the DNA. TRBV21-1 is flagged as a pseudogene. The CDR3 consists of 16 residues. CDR3 sequence: CASSKNPAGNTGELFF. CDR3 nucleotide sequence: TGTGCCAGCAGCAAAAACCCGGCAGGGAACACCGGGGAGCTGTTTTTT.

The V gene is TRBV7-3, the J gene TRBJ2-7; possible D gene TRBD1, 6 bases. This CDR3 spans 13 amino acids. The germline V gene encodes CDR1 SGHTA and CDR2 FQGTGA. V was cut by 2 bases and J by 6 bases, with 11 bases left in between. CDR3 nucleotide sequence: TGTGCCAGCAGCTTATCAGGGGAAGGCGAGCAGTACTTC. Its translation is CASSLSGEGEQYF. The whole variable domain, filled in from reference TRBV7-3 and TRBJ2-7, reads GAGVSQTPSNKVTEKGKYVELRCDPISGHTALYWYRQSLGQGPEFLIYFQGTGAADDSGLPNDRFFAVRPEGSVSTLKIQRTERGDSAVYLCASSLSGEGEQYFGPGTRLTVT.